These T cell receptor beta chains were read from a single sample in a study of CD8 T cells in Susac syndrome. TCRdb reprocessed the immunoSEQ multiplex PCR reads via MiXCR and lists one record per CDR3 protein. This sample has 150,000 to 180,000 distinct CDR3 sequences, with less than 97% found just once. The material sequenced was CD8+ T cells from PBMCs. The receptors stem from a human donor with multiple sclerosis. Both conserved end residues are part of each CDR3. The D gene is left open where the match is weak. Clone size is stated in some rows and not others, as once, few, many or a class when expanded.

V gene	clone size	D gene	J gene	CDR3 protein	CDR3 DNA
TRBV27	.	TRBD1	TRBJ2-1	CASSPPRGTGVYNEQFF	TGTGCCAGCAGTCCCCCCCGTGGGACAGGGGTCTACAATGAGCAGTTCTTC
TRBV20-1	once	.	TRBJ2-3	CSASSPAASSSTDTQYF	TGCAGTGCTTCGAGCCCCGCTGCTTCCTCTAGCACAGATACGCAGTATTTT
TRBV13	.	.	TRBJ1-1	CASSLGTGITEAFF	TGTGCCAGCAGCTTAGGAACAGGGATTACTGAAGCTTTCTTT
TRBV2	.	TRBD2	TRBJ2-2	CASSPIGLAGGNTGELFF	TGTGCCAGCAGTCCTATTGGACTAGCGGGGGGTAACACCGGGGAGCTGTTTTTT
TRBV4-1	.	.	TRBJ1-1	CASSLIQGNAEAFF	TGCGCCAGCAGCCTTATACAGGGTAATGCTGAAGCTTTCTTT
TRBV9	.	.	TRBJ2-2	CASSVVGNTGELFF	TGTGCCAGCAGCGTAGTGGGGAACACCGGGGAGCTGTTTTTT
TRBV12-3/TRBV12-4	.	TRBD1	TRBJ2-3	CASRADRGLQYF	TGTGCCAGCAGGGCTGACAGGGGATTGCAGTATTTT
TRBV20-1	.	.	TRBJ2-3	CSARAGEGNTQYF	TGCAGTGCTAGAGCTGGGGAAGGGAATACGCAGTATTTT
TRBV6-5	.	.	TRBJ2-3	CASKGTSTDTQYF	TGTGCCAGCAAGGGGACCTCCACAGATACGCAGTATTTT
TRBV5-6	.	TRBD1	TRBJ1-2	CASSPGQGRGYTF	TGTGCCAGCAGCCCCGGACAGGGCCGTGGCTACACCTTC
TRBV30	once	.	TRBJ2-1	CAWNGRSGINEQFF	TGTGCCTGGAATGGCAGGTCGGGTATTAATGAGCAGTTCTTC
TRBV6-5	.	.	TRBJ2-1	CASSYGQNLYNEQFF	TGTGCCAGCAGTTACGGACAGAACCTATACAATGAGCAGTTCTTC
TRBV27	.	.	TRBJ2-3	CASSLRGGAERTDTQYF	TGTGCCAGCAGTTTACGAGGGGGGGCAGAGAGGACAGATACGCAGTATTTT
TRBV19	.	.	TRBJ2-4	CASSIVGLAKNIQYF	TGTGCCAGTAGTATAGTCGGGCTAGCCAAAAACATTCAGTACTTC
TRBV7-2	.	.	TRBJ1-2	CASSLALGDYGYTF	TGTGCCAGCAGCTTAGCGTTGGGAGACTATGGCTACACCTTC
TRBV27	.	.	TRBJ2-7	CASSFGGRDEQYF	TGTGCCAGCAGTTTTGGGGGACGGGACGAGCAGTACTTC
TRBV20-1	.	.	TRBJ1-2	CSARGGQSYGYTF	TGCAGTGCTCGGGGGGGTCAGAGTTATGGCTACACCTTC
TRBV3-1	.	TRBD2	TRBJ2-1	CASSPGLAGGPRAEQFF	TGTGCCAGCAGCCCGGGACTAGCGGGGGGGCCGCGGGCTGAGCAGTTCTTC
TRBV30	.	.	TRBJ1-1	CAWSVGIQNTEAFF	TGTGCCTGGAGTGTGGGTATTCAAAACACTGAAGCTTTCTTT
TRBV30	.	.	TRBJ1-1	CASDRGQDTEAFF	TGTGCCTCCGATCGGGGGCAGGACACTGAAGCTTTCTTT
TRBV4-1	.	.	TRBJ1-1	CASSQDGPGNGFDTEAFF	TGCGCCAGCAGCCAAGACGGGCCAGGGAACGGATTCGACACTGAAGCTTTCTTT
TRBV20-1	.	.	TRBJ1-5	CSARGLADPFYYQPQHF	TGCAGTGCTAGAGGTCTGGCCGACCCGTTTTATTATCAGCCCCAGCATTTT
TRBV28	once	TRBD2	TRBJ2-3	CASSLSAVAGGTDTQYF	TGTGCCAGCAGTTTATCGGCAGTAGCGGGGGGGACAGATACGCAGTATTTT
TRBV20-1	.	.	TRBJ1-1	CSARERHEFREATEAFF	TGCAGTGCTAGAGAGAGGCACGAGTTCCGGGAGGCCACTGAAGCTTTCTTT
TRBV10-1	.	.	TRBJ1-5	CASGRRVQPQHF	TGCGCCAGCGGGCGCAGGGTGCAGCCCCAGCATTTT
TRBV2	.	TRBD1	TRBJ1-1	CASSDEGAATEAFF	TGTGCCAGCAGTGACGAGGGGGCTGCGACTGAAGCTTTCTTT
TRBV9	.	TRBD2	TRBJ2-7	CASSVAGTSGYEQYF	TGTGCCAGCAGCGTGGCCGGGACTAGCGGATACGAGCAGTACTTC
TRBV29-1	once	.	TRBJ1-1	CSVDWGTEAFF	TGCAGCGTTGACTGGGGGACTGAAGCTTTCTTT
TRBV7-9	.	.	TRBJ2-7	CASSPFRGPTYEQYF	TGTGCCAGCAGCCCCTTTCGGGGACCCACCTACGAGCAGTACTTC
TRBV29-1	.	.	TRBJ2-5	CSGRSGSASFQETQYF	TGCAGCGGTAGGAGTGGTTCAGCCTCTTTTCAAGAGACCCAGTACTTC
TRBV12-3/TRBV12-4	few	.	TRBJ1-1	CASSLSTEAFF	TGTGCCAGCAGTTTGTCGACTGAAGCTTTCTTT
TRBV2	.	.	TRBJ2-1	CASTSSAEYNEQFF	TGTGCCAGCACCTCTAGCGCCGAATACAATGAGCAGTTCTTC
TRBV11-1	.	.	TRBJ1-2	CASSPLALGSYGYTF	TGTGCCAGCAGCCCTCTTGCCCTCGGGTCTTATGGCTACACCTTC
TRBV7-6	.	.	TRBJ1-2	CASSPDPAYGYTF	TGTGCCAGCAGCCCCGACCCGGCCTATGGCTACACCTTC
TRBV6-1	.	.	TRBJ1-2	CASSELVETSNYGYTF	TGTGCCAGCAGTGAACTCGTGGAGACATCCAACTATGGCTACACCTTC
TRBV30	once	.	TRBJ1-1	CAWSPGYKRPEAFF	TGTGCCTGGAGTCCAGGATACAAAAGGCCTGAAGCTTTCTTT
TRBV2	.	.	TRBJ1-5	CASSPRVGQPQHF	TGTGCCAGCAGTCCAAGGGTGGGTCAGCCCCAGCATTTT
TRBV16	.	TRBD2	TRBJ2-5	CASSPWTSGSRETQYF	TGTGCCAGCAGCCCTTGGACTAGCGGGTCCCGAGAGACCCAGTACTTC
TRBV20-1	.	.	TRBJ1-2	CSARDGYTF	TGCAGTGCTAGGGATGGCTACACCTTC
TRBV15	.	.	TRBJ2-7	CATSGESSYEQYF	TGTGCCACCAGCGGAGAGAGCTCCTACGAGCAGTACTTC
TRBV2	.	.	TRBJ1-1	CASEDWGGTEAFF	TGTGCCAGCGAGGATTGGGGGGGGACTGAAGCTTTCTTT
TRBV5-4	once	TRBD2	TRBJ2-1	CASSRGLAGGDNEQFF	TGTGCCAGCAGCCGCGGACTAGCGGGGGGAGACAATGAGCAGTTCTTC
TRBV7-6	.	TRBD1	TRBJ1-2	CASSPGTTGADGYTF	TGTGCCAGCAGCCCCGGAACCACAGGGGCGGATGGCTACACCTTC
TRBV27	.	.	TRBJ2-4	CASSEETKNIQYF	TGTGCCAGCAGTGAGGAAACCAAAAACATTCAGTACTTC
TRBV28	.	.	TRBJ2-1	CASSRGALTGEQFF	TGTGCCAGCAGTCGGGGGGCCCTCACCGGAGAGCAGTTCTTC
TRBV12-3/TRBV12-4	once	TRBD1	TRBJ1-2	CASSLEGAAGYTF	TGTGCCAGCAGTTTAGAGGGGGCGGCTGGCTACACCTTC
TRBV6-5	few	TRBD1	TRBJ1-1	CASSLGQGTTEAFF	TGTGCCAGCAGCCTGGGACAGGGAACCACTGAAGCTTTCTTT
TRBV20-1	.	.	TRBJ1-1	CSAIGTANTEAFF	TGCAGTGCTATTGGGACGGCGAACACTGAAGCTTTCTTT
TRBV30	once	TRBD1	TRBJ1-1	CAWGTGGRGSTEAFF	TGTGCCTGGGGGACAGGGGGCCGAGGGAGCACTGAAGCTTTCTTT
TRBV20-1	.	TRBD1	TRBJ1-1	CSASHRDRKPITEAFF	TGCAGTGCCTCCCACCGGGACAGGAAACCGATCACTGAAGCTTTCTTT